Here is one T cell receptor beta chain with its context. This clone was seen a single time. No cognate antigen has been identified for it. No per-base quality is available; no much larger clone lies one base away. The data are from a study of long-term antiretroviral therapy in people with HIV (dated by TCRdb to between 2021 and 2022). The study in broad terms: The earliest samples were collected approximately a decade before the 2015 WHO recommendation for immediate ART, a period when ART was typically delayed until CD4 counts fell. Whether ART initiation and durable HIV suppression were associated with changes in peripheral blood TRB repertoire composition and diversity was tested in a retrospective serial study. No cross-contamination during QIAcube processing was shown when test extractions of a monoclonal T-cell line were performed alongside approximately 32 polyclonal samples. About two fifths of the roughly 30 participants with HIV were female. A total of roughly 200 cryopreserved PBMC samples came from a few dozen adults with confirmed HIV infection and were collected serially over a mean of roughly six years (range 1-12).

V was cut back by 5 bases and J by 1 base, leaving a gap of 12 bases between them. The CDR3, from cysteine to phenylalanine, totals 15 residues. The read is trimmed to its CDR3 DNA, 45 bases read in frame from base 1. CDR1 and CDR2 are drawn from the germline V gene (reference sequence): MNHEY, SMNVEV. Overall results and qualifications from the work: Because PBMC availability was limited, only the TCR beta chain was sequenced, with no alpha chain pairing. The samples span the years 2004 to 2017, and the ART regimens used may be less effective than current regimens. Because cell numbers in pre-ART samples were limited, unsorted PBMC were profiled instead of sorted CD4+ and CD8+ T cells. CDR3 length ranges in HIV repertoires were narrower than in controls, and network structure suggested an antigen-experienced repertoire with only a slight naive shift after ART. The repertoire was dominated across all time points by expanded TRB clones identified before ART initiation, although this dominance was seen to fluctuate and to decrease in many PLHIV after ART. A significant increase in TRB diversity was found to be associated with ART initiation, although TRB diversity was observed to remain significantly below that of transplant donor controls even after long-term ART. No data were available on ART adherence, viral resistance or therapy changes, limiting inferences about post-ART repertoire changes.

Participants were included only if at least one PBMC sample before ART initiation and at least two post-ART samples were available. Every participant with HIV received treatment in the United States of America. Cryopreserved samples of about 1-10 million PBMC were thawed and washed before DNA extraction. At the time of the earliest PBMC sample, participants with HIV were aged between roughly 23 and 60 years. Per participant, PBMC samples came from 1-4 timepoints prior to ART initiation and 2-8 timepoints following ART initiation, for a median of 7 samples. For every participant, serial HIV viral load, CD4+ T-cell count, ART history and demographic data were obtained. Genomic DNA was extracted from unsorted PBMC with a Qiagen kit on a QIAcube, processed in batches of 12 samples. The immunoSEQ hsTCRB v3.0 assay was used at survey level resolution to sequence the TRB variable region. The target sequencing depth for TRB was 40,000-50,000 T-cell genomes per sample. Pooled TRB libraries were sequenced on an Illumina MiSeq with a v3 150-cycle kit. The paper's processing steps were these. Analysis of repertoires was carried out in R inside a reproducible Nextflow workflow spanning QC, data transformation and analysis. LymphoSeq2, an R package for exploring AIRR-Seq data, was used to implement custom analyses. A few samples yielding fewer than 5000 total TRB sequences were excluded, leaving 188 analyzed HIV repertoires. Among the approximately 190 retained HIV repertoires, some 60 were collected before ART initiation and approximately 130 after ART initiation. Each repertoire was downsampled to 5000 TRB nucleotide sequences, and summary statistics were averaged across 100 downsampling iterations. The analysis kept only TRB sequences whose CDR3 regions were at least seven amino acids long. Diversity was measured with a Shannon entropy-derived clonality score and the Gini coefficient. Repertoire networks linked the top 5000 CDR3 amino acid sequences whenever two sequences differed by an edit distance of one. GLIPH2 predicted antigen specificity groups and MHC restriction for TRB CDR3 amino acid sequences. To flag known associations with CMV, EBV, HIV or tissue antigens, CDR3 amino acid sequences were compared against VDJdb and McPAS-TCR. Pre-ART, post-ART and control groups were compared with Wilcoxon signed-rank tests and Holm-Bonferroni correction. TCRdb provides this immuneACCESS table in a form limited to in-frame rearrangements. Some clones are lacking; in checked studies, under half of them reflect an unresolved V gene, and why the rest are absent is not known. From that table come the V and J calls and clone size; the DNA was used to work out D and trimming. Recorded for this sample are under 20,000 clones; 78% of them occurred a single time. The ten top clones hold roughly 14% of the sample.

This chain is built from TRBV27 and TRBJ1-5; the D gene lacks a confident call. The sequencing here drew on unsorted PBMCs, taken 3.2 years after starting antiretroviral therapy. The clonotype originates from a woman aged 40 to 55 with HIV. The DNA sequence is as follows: TGTGCCAGCAGTCGGGCCCCCCGGAGCAATCAGCCCCAGCATTTT. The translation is CASSRAPRSNQPQHF.